The rows below give T cell receptor beta chains drawn from one sample of a study of cytomegalovirus exposure and HLA in healthy donors. Generated by immunoSEQ multiplex PCR, the TCRdb table keeps only in-frame clones and is missing some. The sample lists some 200,000 clones; around 80% were seen once. Sequenced sample: PBMCs. These TCRs come from a woman in her twenties or thirties in good health and CMV-seropositive. Each CDR3 is given with its conserved first and last residue. D genes are given only for firm matches. A row's size may be missing; if present it is once, few, many or a size class.

v_gene	len	j_gene	abundance	d_gene	CDR3nt	CDR3aa
TRBV9	13	TRBJ2-2	.	.	TGTGCCAGCAGCGCCGGTTTCACCGGGGAGCTGTTTTTT	CASSAGFTGELFF
TRBV4-2	16	TRBJ2-1	.	TRBD2	TGTGCCAGCAGCCAAGATTTAGCGGGGTCCTACAATGAGCAGTTCTTC	CASSQDLAGSYNEQFF
TRBV5-1	14	TRBJ2-2	.	.	TGCGCCAGCAGTGAGGGCTCGAACACCGGGGAGCTGTTTTTT	CASSEGSNTGELFF
TRBV19	14	TRBJ2-2	few	.	TGTGCCAGTAGTATAAGCAAAGCCACCGGGGAGCTGTTTTTT	CASSISKATGELFF
TRBV6-4	13	TRBJ2-7	.	TRBD1	TGTGCCAGCAGTGATACAGGGGGCGGCGAGCAGTACTTC	CASSDTGGGEQYF
TRBV6-6	14	TRBJ2-7	once	.	TGTGCCAGCAGCCTAACGACTGAGTCCCTCGAGCAGTACTTC	CASSLTTESLEQYF
TRBV30	13	TRBJ2-7	.	.	TGTGCCTGGGACCACGGAGCAGAGGGAGAGCAGTACTTC	CAWDHGAEGEQYF
TRBV5-1	16	TRBJ2-7	.	TRBD1	TGCGCCAGCAGACCTACACTGGGGACAGGGCCCTACGAGCAGTACTTC	CASRPTLGTGPYEQYF
TRBV7-9	14	TRBJ1-2	.	TRBD1	TGTGCCAGCAGCTTAGAAGACAGGGTGCATGGCTACACCTTC	CASSLEDRVHGYTF
TRBV10-1	14	TRBJ2-2	.	.	TGCGCCAGCAGTGAGTCAGGGGACACCGGGGAGCTGTTTTTT	CASSESGDTGELFF
TRBV30	13	TRBJ1-1	.	TRBD1	TGTGCCTGGAGCCGACAGGGGAACACTGAAGCTTTCTTT	CAWSRQGNTEAFF
TRBV18	17	TRBJ2-2	.	TRBD1	TGTGCCAGCTCACGACAAACCCAACGACAGGGCCGCGGGGAGCTGTTTTTT	CASSRQTQRQGRGELFF
TRBV28	14	TRBJ2-7	.	TRBD2	TGTGCCAGTGATGGGCTAGCGGGAGGGGGGGAGCAGTACTTC	CASDGLAGGGEQYF
TRBV7-8	15	TRBJ2-2	.	.	TGTGCCAGCAGCCCCATCACTGTCCCCGCCGGGGAGCTGTTTTTT	CASSPITVPAGELFF
TRBV28	15	TRBJ1-4	.	.	TGTGCCAGCAGCATCCCTACAGGAGGGAGTGAAAAACTGTTTTTT	CASSIPTGGSEKLFF
TRBV11-2	19	TRBJ2-5	.	TRBD2	TGTGCCAGCAGCTTAGGTCGGAGGTTAGCGGGAGTGCCACAAGAGACCCAGTACTTC	CASSLGRRLAGVPQETQYF
TRBV19	11	TRBJ1-1	.	.	TGTGCCAGTTCCTCGGGGTTAACGGCTTTCTTT	CASSSGLTAFF
TRBV6-5	14	TRBJ1-5	.	.	TGTGCCAGCAGCCTTCATGGGCCAACTCAGCCCCAGCATTTT	CASSLHGPTQPQHF
TRBV6-1	15	TRBJ2-5	.	.	TGTGCCAGCAGTGAAGTGGGAGTAGGGCAAGAGACCCAGTACTTC	CASSEVGVGQETQYF
TRBV6-5	13	TRBJ2-3	.	TRBD2	TGTGCCAGCAGTTCTGGACTAGGCGATACGCAGTATTTT	CASSSGLGDTQYF
TRBV2	17	TRBJ1-1	.	TRBD1	TGTGCCAGCAGCGTCCCGGGACAGGGACACATGAACACTGAAGCTTTCTTT	CASSVPGQGHMNTEAFF
TRBV6-5	14	TRBJ2-7	.	.	TGTGCCAGCAGTTATGAGACAGGACCGTACGAGCAGTACTTC	CASSYETGPYEQYF
TRBV7-9	16	TRBJ2-1	.	TRBD2	TGTGCCAGCAGCCTTGGACTAGCGGGAGTCTACAATGAGCAGTTCTTC	CASSLGLAGVYNEQFF
TRBV4-1	15	TRBJ2-7	.	TRBD1	TGCGCCAGCAGCCTCGGGACAGGACCTACAAGGGAGCAGTACTTC	CASSLGTGPTREQYF
TRBV11-3	15	TRBJ2-1	once	.	TGTGCCAGCAGCTTAGGGCAGGGCGGCTACAATGAGCAGTTCTTC	CASSLGQGGYNEQFF
TRBV6-5	15	TRBJ2-1	.	TRBD2	TGTGCCAGCAGTTACTCGTCTACTAGCGGGAGGGCCATGTTCTTC	CASSYSSTSGRAMFF
TRBV9	15	TRBJ2-1	once	TRBD1	TGTGCCAGCAGCACACAGGGGGCGGAATACAATGAGCAGTTCTTC	CASSTQGAEYNEQFF
TRBV7-7	17	TRBJ2-1	.	TRBD2	TGTGCTAGCAGCTCCCAACCGGGACTAGCGGATGACAATGAGCAGTTCTTC	CASSSQPGLADDNEQFF
TRBV18	16	TRBJ2-2	once	TRBD1	TGTGCCAGCTCCCGAGGGACAGGGAGTGGCACCGGGGAGCTGTTTTTT	CASSRGTGSGTGELFF
TRBV6-1	15	TRBJ2-1	.	TRBD1	TGTGCCAGCAGTGAATGGGACAGGGGGGACAATGAGCAGTTCTTC	CASSEWDRGDNEQFF
TRBV13	10	TRBJ2-1	.	.	TGTGCCAGCCGGTACAATGAGCAGTTCTTC	CASRYNEQFF
TRBV20-1	11	TRBJ2-5	.	.	TGCAGTGCCGCACACAAAGAGACCCAGTACTTC	CSAAHKETQYF
TRBV27	18	TRBJ2-6	.	.	TGTGCCAGCAGGCGACAGGCTAACAGTGTCTCTGGGGCCAACGTCCTGACTTTC	CASRRQANSVSGANVLTF